Shown below are 14 T cell receptor beta chains from a single sample sequenced in a study of CD4 T cells in relation to SARS-CoV-2 and coronaviruses. TCRdb's table, derived via immunoSEQ multiplex PCR, lists solely in-frame clones and lacks some. The sample contains around 11,000 clones, over 65% of which appear only once. Before the COVID-19 pandemic, during about 2010-2018, CD4+ T cells were taken from unexposed donors. Isolation of CD4+ T cells took place after less than twelve days in culture. No antigens are known for them. The sample taken for sequencing was CD4+ T cells from PBMCs, cultured in vitro. All receptors derive from a human donor in good health.

The chain combines TRBV5-1 with TRBJ2-5, with TRBD2 identical over 12 bases. With V trimmed by 1 base and J by 5 bases, 6 bases remained unmatched. The germline V gene encodes CDR1 SGHRS and CDR2 YFSETQ. The CDR3 loop spans 16 amino acids. The chain's CDR3 is CASSLRASGGEETQYF. In DNA form, the CDR3 reads TGCGCCAGCAGCTTGCGGGCTAGCGGGGGGGAGGAGACCCAGTACTTC.

V is TRBV20-1 and J is TRBJ1-4; 8 bases match TRBD1. The CDR3 contains 10 residues. In germline, CDR1 is DFQATT, CDR2 SNEGSKA (reference sequence). The ends lost 5 bases at V and 16 bases at J; junction bases unmatched: 6. Here the CDR3 DNA reads TGCAGTGCTTTACAGGGGGACGAGTTTTTT. Amino acid sequence: CSALQGDEFF.

The V and J genes are TRBV13 and TRBJ2-3; the D gene is possibly TRBD2 (6 bases). CDR1 and CDR2 (germline): PRHDT, FYEKMQ (reference sequence). The CDR3 extends over 16 amino acids. The V and J ends lost 4 bases and 4 bases respectively, with 18 bases between them. Here the CDR3 DNA reads TGTGCCAGCAGCTCTCCCTTCCGGGAGTTGGCAGATACGCAGTATTTT. Translation: CASSSPFRELADTQYF.

The chain recombines TRBV5-1 with TRBJ2-3; 10 bases line up with TRBD2. The CDR3 contains 15 residues. V lost 2 bases and J lost 5; bases outside the gene matches: 5. CDR1 is SGHRS and CDR2 is YFSETQ in the germline V gene. The CDR3: CASSFASGRGDTQYF. The CDR3 DNA sequence: TGCGCCAGCAGCTTTGCTAGCGGGAGAGGAGATACGCAGTATTTT. The whole variable domain, filled in from reference TRBV5-1 and TRBJ2-3, reads KAGVTQTPRYLIKTRGQQVTLSCSPISGHRSVSWYQQTPGQGLQFLFEYFSETQRNKGNFPGRFSGRQFSNSRSEMNVSTLELGDSALYLCASSFASGRGDTQYFGPGTRLTVL.

V is TRBV5-1 and J is TRBJ2-7; D could derive from TRBD1 or TRBD2 (5 bases each). With 4 bases removed from V and 3 bases from J, the gap between germline ends came to 20 bases. CDR3 length: 16 residues. Per the germline V gene, CDR1 is SGHRS and CDR2 is YFSETQ. The CDR3 sequence is CASSPWGTGENYEQYF. CDR3 bases: TGCGCCAGCAGCCCGTGGGGGACGGGCGAGAACTACGAGCAGTACTTC.

In this sample, this clone turned up once. This sequence joins TRBV6-2 or TRBV6-3 and TRBJ2-7; TRBD1 is a possible D gene (6 bases). Trimming shortened V by 5 bases and J by 0 bases, and 11 bases separated the two germline ends. This CDR3 contains 14 residues. Per the germline V gene, CDR1 is MNHEY and CDR2 is SVGEGT. The CDR3 DNA sequence: TGTGCCAGCAGTAGGGGGACACCCTCCTACGAGCAGTACTTC. Translated: CASSRGTPSYEQYF.

This clone was seen a handful of times. The rearrangement joins TRBV7-9 to TRBJ2-6; no definite D call. Germline V gene data show CDR1 as SEHNR and CDR2 as FQNEAQ (reference sequence). V was cut by 5 bases and J by 0 bases, with 8 bases left in between. The CDR3 spans 15 residues. The CDR3 spells CASSRGYSGANVLTF. The CDR3 region has the DNA TGTGCCAGCAGCCGCGGCTACTCTGGGGCCAACGTCCTGACTTTC.

This chain connects TRBV6-2 or TRBV6-3 to TRBJ2-7; the D call may be TRBD1 or TRBD2 (5 bases each). V lost 2 bases, J lost 1 base, and 12 bases lay in between. In germline, CDR1 is MNHEY, CDR2 SVGEGT. The CDR3 has 15 amino acids. The CDR3 DNA follows: TGTGCCAGCAGTTACCGGGGTGAGGGGTCCTACGAGCAGTACTTC. This gives the protein CASSYRGEGSYEQYF.

This clone has a single count. The CDR3 DNA sequence: TGTGCCAGCAGCTTGAAAGGGGGCTTAGGAGAGACCCAGTACTTC. It yields the protein CASSLKGGLGETQYF. This chain uses TRBV5-6 with TRBJ2-5, with TRBD1 matching over 7 bases. CDR1 is SGHDT and CDR2 is YYEEEE in the germline V gene. The V gene end was trimmed by 1 base and the J gene end by 4 bases; junction bases not matched to a gene: 7. CDR3 length: 15 residues.

This clone was seen a handful of times. This chain connects TRBV10-3 to TRBJ2-7; D is undetermined. Germline lookup yields CDR1 ENHRY and CDR2 SYGVKD. The ends were cut back, 10 bases at V and 5 bases at J, with 9 bases in the middle. The CDR3 sequence is 10 residues long. Written as DNA, the CDR3 is TGTGCCACCATGTCGGACGAGCAGTACTTC. This encodes CATMSDEQYF.

The chain joins TRBV19 to TRBJ1-4, with D perhaps TRBD1 (5 bases). CDR3 size: 15 residues. Trimming removed 3 bases at V and 4 bases at J, with 12 bases between. Germline V lookup: CDR1 LNHDA, CDR2 SQIVND (reference sequence). CDR3 region: CASSIRGAGNEKLFF. The CDR3 DNA reads as TGTGCCAGTAGTATCCGGGGCGCCGGTAATGAAAAACTGTTTTTT.

The chain links TRBV11-1 to TRBJ2-1, with TRBD1 as a possible D gene (5 bases). CDR1 is SGHAT and CDR2 is FQDESV in the germline V gene (reference sequence). The CDR3 has 16 amino acids. V was pared by 1 base and J by 0 bases, with 10 bases between. The CDR3 protein is CASSLVLGVSYNEQFF. The CDR3 coding sequence is TGTGCCAGCAGCTTAGTTCTAGGGGTCTCCTACAATGAGCAGTTCTTC.

This rearrangement joins TRBV29-1 to TRBJ1-2; 7 positions match TRBD1. The CDR3 sequence is 13 residues long. Trimming removed 7 bases from V and 5 bases from J; junction bases left unmatched: 10. CDR1 is SQVTM, CDR2 ANQGSEA, per germline. CDR3 loop: CSAGGRGGYGYTF. CDR3 nucleotides: TGCAGCGCTGGGGGCAGGGGGGGGTATGGCTACACCTTC.

J is TRBJ2-7 and V is TRBV4-1; D is unclear. The CDR3 sequence is 15 residues long. V lost 1 base and J lost 6, with 16 bases in between. Germline CDR1 reads MGHRA; CDR2 reads YSYEKL. The CDR3 nucleotides read TGCGCCAGCAGCCAAGGTCTGAAGGTCCGGAGCGAGCAGTACTTC. This encodes CASSQGLKVRSEQYF.